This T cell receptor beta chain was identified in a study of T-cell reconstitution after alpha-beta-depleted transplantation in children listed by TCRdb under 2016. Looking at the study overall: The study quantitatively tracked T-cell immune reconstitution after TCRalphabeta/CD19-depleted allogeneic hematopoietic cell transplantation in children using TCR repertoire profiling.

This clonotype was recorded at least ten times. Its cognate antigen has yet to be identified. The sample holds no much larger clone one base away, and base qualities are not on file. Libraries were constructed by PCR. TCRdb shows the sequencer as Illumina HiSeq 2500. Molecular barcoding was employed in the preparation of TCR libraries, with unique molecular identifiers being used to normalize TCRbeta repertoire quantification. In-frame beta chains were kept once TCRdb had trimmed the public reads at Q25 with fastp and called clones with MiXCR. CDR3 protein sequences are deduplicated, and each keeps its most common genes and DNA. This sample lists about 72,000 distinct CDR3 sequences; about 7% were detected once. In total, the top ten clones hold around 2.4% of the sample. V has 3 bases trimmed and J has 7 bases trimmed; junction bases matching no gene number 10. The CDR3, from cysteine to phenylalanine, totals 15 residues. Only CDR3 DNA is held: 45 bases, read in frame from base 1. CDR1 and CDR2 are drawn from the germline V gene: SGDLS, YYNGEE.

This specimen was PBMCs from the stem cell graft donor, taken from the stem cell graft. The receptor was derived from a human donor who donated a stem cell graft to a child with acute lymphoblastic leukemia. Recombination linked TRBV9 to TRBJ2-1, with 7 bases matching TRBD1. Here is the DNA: TGTGCCAGCAGCGAGCTACCGGGACAGAGGAATGAGCAGTTCTTC. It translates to CASSELPGQRNEQFF.